The clone carrying this T cell receptor beta chain was recorded at least ten times. Its antigen remains unknown. CDR3 of TCR beta was amplified by multiplex PCR that used 32 V and 13 J primers. MiXCR, applied by TCRdb to the multiplex PCR reads, yields one record per CDR3 protein. Of some 10,000 distinct CDR3 sequences listed, 25% to 30% are singletons. As template, the study used bulk tumor genomic DNA at roughly 600 ng per sample. Several far-apart biopsies were taken per primary tumor during surgery. These patients got curative surgery after being newly diagnosed with untreated non-small cell lung cancer. This specimen belongs to a study of immune heterogeneity within non-small cell lung tumors. Overall study results and limits: Largely different high-frequency T-cell receptor beta clonotypes were found between individual patients. Local T-cell clonality was recorded as moderately but significantly correlated with local tumor mutational burden, with R roughly 0.31.

The germline V gene encodes CDR1 MNHEY and CDR2 SMNVEV (reference sequence). The CDR3 is 17 amino acids. Trimming left V 6 bases short and J 2 bases short, with 21 bases between. This chain connects TRBV27 to TRBJ2-3; D possibly corresponds to TRBD2 (6 bases). Sequenced sample: lung tumor tissue. This receptor was obtained from a woman in her fifties or sixties with non-small cell lung cancer. CDR3 DNA sequence: TGTGCCAGCAGGCTAAACACCCCCTGGGACTTCACAGATACGCAGTATTTT. Translating it yields CASRLNTPWDFTDTQYF.